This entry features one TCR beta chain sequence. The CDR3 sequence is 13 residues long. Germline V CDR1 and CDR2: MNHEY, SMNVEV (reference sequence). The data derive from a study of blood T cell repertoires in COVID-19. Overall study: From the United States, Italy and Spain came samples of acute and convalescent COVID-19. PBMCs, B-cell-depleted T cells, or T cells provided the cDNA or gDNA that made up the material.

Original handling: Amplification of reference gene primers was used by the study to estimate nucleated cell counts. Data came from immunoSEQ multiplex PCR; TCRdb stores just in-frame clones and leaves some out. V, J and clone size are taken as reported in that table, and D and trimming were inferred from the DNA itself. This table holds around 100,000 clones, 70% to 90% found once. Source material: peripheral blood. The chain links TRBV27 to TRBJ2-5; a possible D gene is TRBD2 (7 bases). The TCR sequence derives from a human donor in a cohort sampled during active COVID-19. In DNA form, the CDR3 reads TGTGCGGCAGGACGGGGGGCAGGGGAGACCCAGTACTTC. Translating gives CAAGRGAGETQYF.